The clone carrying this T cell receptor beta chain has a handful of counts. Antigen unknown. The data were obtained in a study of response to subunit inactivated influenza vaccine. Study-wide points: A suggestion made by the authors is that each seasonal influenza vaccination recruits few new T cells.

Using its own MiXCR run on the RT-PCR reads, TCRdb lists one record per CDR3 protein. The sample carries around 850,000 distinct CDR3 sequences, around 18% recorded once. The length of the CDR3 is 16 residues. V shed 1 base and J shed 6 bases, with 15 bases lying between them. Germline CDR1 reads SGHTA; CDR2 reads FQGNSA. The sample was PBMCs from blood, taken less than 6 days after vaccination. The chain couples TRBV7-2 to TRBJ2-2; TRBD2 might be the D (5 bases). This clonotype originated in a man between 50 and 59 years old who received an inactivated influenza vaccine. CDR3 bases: TGTGCCAGCAGCTTAGAAGTAACGGCGCGGGCCGGGGAGCTGTTTTTT. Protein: CASSLEVTARAGELFF.